This is a list of T cell receptor beta chains from one sample in a study of blood T cells in healthy people across ages. TCRdb re-analysed the 5' RACE reads in MiXCR, keeping a single row per CDR3 protein. The data show 1.5 million to 2 million distinct CDR3 sequences, with about 50% seen just once and less than 2.5% held by the top ten. Material for sequencing was blood. The receptor source for this set is a woman aged 40 to 49 in good health. Both conserved end residues are part of each CDR3. D genes are given only for firm matches. Expanded clones are given a class, and other clones once, few, many or no size at all.

J gene	clone size	V gene	D gene	CDR3 DNA	CDR3 protein
TRBJ2-3	few	TRBV13	NA	TGTGCCAGCAGCTTAGACCGGACTCTAAGCACAGATACGCAGTATTTT	CASSLDRTLSTDTQYF
TRBJ2-5	NA	TRBV18	TRBD2	TGTGCCAGCTCACCCAAGGAAGACGGACTAGCGGGAGGGACCCAGTACTTC	CASSPKEDGLAGGTQYF
TRBJ1-4	NA	TRBV6-6	NA	TGTGCCAGCGGAGGGATTACCTCGGCTGAAAAACTGTTTTTT	CASGGITSAEKLFF
TRBJ2-1	NA	TRBV11-2	NA	TGTGCCAGCAGCTTAGAGTATGCACAGGACAATGAGCAGTTCTTC	CASSLEYAQDNEQFF
TRBJ2-1	NA	TRBV5-1	NA	TGCGCCAGCGGCTTAAACGAGAATGAGCAGTTCTTC	CASGLNENEQFF
TRBJ1-4	NA	TRBV4-2	NA	TGTGCCAGCAGCCAAGATCTCACAGGCCGGGGTGAAAAACTGTTTTTT	CASSQDLTGRGEKLFF
TRBJ2-1	NA	TRBV6-5	NA	TGTGCCAGCAGTTACATCGGGGATAATAATGAGCAGTTCTTC	CASSYIGDNNEQFF
TRBJ1-6	NA	TRBV27	NA	TGTGCCAGCAGACAGGGCACCTATAATTCACCCCTCCACTTT	CASRQGTYNSPLHF
TRBJ1-4	NA	TRBV5-5	NA	TGTGCCAGCAGCTTGGCCGCTTCAGGTCGGGCAGGGGCTAATGAAAAACTGTTTTTT	CASSLAASGRAGANEKLFF
TRBJ2-7	few	TRBV20-1	NA	TGCAGTGCTTACTCCTTCAACGAGCAGTACTTC	CSAYSFNEQYF
TRBJ1-6	NA	TRBV5-1	NA	TGCGCCAGCAGCTTGGATCCAGCCGTATATAATTCACCCCTCCACTTT	CASSLDPAVYNSPLHF
TRBJ2-3	NA	TRBV7-2	NA	TGTGCCAGCATACCCGAGGGTGGGCGTGGCACAGATACGCAGTATTTT	CASIPEGGRGTDTQYF
TRBJ2-3	few	TRBV20-1	NA	TGCAGTGCTGATACAGATACGCAGTATTTT	CSADTDTQYF
TRBJ2-7	NA	TRBV7-2	NA	TGTGCCTGCAGCTTAGTCCAGGGGACGGGCGAGCAGTACTTC	CACSLVQGTGEQYF
TRBJ2-7	NA	TRBV29-1	TRBD1	TGCAGCGTTGTTAGGCAGGGGGCAGATAACGAGCAGTACTTC	CSVVRQGADNEQYF